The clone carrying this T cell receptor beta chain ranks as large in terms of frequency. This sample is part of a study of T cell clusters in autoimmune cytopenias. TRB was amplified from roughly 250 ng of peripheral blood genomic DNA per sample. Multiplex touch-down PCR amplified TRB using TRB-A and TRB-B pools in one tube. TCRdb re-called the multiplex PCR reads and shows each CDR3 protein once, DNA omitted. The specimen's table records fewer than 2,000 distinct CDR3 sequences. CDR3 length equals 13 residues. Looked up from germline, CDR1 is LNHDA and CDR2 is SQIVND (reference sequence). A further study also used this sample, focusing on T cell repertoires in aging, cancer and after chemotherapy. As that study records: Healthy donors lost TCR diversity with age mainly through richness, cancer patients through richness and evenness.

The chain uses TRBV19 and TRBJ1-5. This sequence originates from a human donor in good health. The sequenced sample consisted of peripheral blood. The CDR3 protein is CASSFHLTQPQHF.